This T cell receptor beta chain derives from a study of blood T cell dynamics during melanoma immunotherapy. Overall study context: Standard first-line treatment here was pembrolizumab or nivolumab plus ipilimumab in metastatic melanoma.

Germline lookup yields CDR1 MNHNS and CDR2 SASEGT. Trimming took 6 bases from V and 8 from J; bases not matched to a gene: 10. There are 14 residues in the CDR3. Generated by immunoSEQ multiplex PCR, the TCRdb table keeps only in-frame clones and is missing some. The sample lists 10,000 to 15,000 clones, approximately 86% occurring once. The time point was: pre-treatment baseline. The origin of this receptor is a human donor with melanoma. V usage is TRBV6-1 and J usage is TRBJ1-2; 9 bases match TRBD1. The sequencing used blood, collected from a patient treated with checkpoint blockade. The CDR3 bases are TGTGCCAGCAGATTGGGACAGGGAGAGGGGGGCTACACCTTC. Residues: CASRLGQGEGGYTF.